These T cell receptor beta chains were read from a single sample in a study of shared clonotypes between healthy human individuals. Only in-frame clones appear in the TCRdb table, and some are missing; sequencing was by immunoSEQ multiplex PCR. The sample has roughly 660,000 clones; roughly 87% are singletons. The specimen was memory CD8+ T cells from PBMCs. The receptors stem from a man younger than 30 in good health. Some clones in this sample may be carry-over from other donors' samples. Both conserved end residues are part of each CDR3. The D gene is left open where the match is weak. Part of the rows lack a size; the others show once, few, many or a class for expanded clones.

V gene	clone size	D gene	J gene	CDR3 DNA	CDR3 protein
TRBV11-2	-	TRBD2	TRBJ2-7	TGTGCCAGCAGCTTGTTGACTAGCGGGCGAACCTACGAGCAGTACTTC	CASSLLTSGRTYEQYF
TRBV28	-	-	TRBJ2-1	TGTGCCAGCAGGCAGGGCCTAGCGACCTACAATGAGCAGTTCTTC	CASRQGLATYNEQFF
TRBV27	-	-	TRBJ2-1	TGTGCCAGCAGAGACCGAGGGGATGAGCAGTTCTTC	CASRDRGDEQFF
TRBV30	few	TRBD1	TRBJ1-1	TGTGCCTGGAGTCGGACAGGGGGTACTGAAGCTTTCTTT	CAWSRTGGTEAFF
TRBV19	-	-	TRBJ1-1	TGTGCCAGTAGTATAGGACCGACCACTGAAGCTTTCTTT	CASSIGPTTEAFF
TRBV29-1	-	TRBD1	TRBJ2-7	TGCAGCGTGACAGGGAATGGTGGCTACGAGCAGTACTTC	CSVTGNGGYEQYF
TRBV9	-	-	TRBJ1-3	TGTGCCAGCAGCGTAGCTGATCCTGCGAGGGCTACGGGAAACACCATATATTTT	CASSVADPARATGNTIYF
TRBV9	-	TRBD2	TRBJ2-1	TGTGCCAGCAGCGTACTTGCGGGAGGCCTGGTGTGGGATGAGCAGTTCTTC	CASSVLAGGLVWDEQFF
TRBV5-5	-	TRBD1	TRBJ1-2	TGTGCCAGCAGCAGGCGACAGGGGATTCACTATGGCTACACCTTC	CASSRRQGIHYGYTF
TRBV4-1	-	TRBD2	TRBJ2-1	TGCGCCAGCAGCCAAGAAGTCCCTAGCGGAGTATACAATGAGCAGTTCTTC	CASSQEVPSGVYNEQFF
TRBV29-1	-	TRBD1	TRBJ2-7	TGCAGCGTTCGACTGATGGCCGGGACAGGGGAGGACGAGCAGTACTTC	CSVRLMAGTGEDEQYF
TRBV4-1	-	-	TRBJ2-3	TGCGCCAGCAGCCAAGCCGTCCACTCTCCGGGGCGGGACACAGATACGCAGTATTTT	CASSQAVHSPGRDTDTQYF
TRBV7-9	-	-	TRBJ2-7	TGTGCCAGCAGCTTTGGCAGGACAGAGACCTACGAGCAGTACTTC	CASSFGRTETYEQYF
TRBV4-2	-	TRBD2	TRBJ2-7	TGTGCCAGCAGCCCGAGTATTAGCGGGAGGCTCTCCTACGAGCAGTACTTC	CASSPSISGRLSYEQYF
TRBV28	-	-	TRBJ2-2	TGTGCCAGCAGTTCCGAGTACCTAGGGGAGCTGTTTTTT	CASSSEYLGELFF
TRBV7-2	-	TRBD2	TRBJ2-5	TGTGCCAGCAGCTTAGCCGGGGGGACTAGAGAGACCCAGTACTTC	CASSLAGGTRETQYF